This T cell receptor (beta chain) stems from a study of T cells in localized non-small cell lung cancer. Germline assignment: CDR1 SGHTA and CDR2 FQGNSA. The ends were cut back, 4 bases at V and 2 bases at J, with 9 bases in the middle. The CDR3 is made up of 15 amino acids. The method was immunoSEQ multiplex PCR; TCRdb's version includes in-frame clones alone and lacks a portion of them. This sample carries around 35,000 clones, 75% to 95% of them seen once, and the ten largest clones take 10% to 15%. Material: peripheral blood mononuclear cells, obtained before any cancer treatment. This clonotype originated in a female donor of 60 years or more with stage II lung adenocarcinoma. This rearrangement joins TRBV7-2 to TRBJ2-6; the D gene is possibly TRBD1 (6 bases). CDR3 nucleotide sequence: TGTGCCAGCAGCTCCCAGGGGCCTGGGGCCAACGTCCTGACTTTC. Translation gives CASSSQGPGANVLTF.